A single sample is the source of the 16 T cell receptor beta chains below, sequenced in a study of post-analysis software for immune sequencing data. Study-level findings and limits: Comparison of patients with controls showed roughly five TRBV segments more frequent in patients, TRBV5-6, TRBV5-1 and TRBV20-1 among them.

What these receptors recognize is not known. Unique molecular identifiers were present in the TCR beta cDNA libraries. TCRdb re-derived calls from the PCR reads in MiXCR, one entry per CDR3 protein. The table includes about 500,000 distinct CDR3 sequences, over 35% detected once. Sequencing was performed on blood. The receptors stem from a girl between 10 and 17 years old with multiple sclerosis.

This chain connects TRBV28 to TRBJ2-1; 12 nucleotides agree with TRBD2. With V trimmed by 7 bases and J by 8 bases, 9 bases remained unmatched. Germline values: CDR1 MDHEN, CDR2 SYDVKM. The CDR3 contains 15 residues. DNA of the CDR3: TGTGCCAGCAATCTAGCGGGAGGGGATTCGGATGAGCAGTTCTTC. The encoded protein is CASNLAGGDSDEQFF.

This clonotype was detected a few times. The chain uses TRBV9 and TRBJ2-5; 8 positions agree with TRBD1. With V trimmed by 4 bases and J by 4 bases, 12 bases remained unmatched. CDR1 and CDR2 (germline): SGDLS, YYNGEE. This CDR3 spans 16 amino acids. The CDR3 DNA reads as TGTGCCAGCAGCCTCCAATCCGGGACAGGATTAGAGACCCAGTACTTC. This gives the protein CASSLQSGTGLETQYF.

This clonotype was picked up many times. This chain connects TRBV5-4 to TRBJ2-3, with D possibly being TRBD2 (6 bases). The CDR3 length is 16 residues. Germline CDR1 and CDR2: SGHNT and YYREEE (reference sequence). Trimming pared 4 bases from V and 5 bases from J, leaving 20 bases between. The CDR3 loop is CASSPTPGLKGDTQYF. The CDR3 bases are TGTGCCAGCAGCCCAACTCCGGGACTGAAGGGAGATACGCAGTATTTT. The variable domain in full, completed from reference TRBV5-4 and TRBJ2-3, reads ETGVTQSPTHLIKTRGQQVTLRCSSQSGHNTVSWYQQALGQGPQFIFQYYREEENGRGNFPPRFSGLQFPNYSSELNVNALELDDSALYLCASSPTPGLKGDTQYFGPGTRLTVL.

The rearrangement joins TRBV14 to TRBJ2-7; D call uncertain. There are 16 residues in the CDR3. The germline V and J ends were trimmed by 3 bases and 2 bases, with 17 bases remaining between them. The germline gives CDR1 SGHDN, CDR2 FVKESK. The CDR3 spells CASSQGRASGPYEQYF. The CDR3 nucleotides read TGTGCCAGCAGCCAGGGCCGGGCCTCGGGCCCCTACGAGCAGTACTTC.

A remark on this clonotype: Lacking the conserved final phenylalanine or tryptophan, this CDR3 likely reflects a read error. The genes are TRBV5-5 and TRBJ1-5; D not resolved. The CDR3 spans 14 residues. Germline lookup yields CDR1 SGHKS and CDR2 YYEKEE (reference sequence). The V end lost 4 bases, the J end lost 0 bases, and 8 bases lay between the germline ends. DNA of the CDR3: TGTGCCAGCAGCCCCGAGGTTAGCAATCAGCCCCAGCATTTG. The encoded protein is CASSPEVSNQPQHL.

V usage is TRBV5-1 and J usage is TRBJ2-5; 7 bases align to TRBD1. The germline gives CDR1 SGHRS, CDR2 YFSETQ. V was pared by 2 bases and J by 3 bases, with 7 bases of the junction left unmatched. CDR3 length: 15 amino acids. The CDR3: CASSFLRDREETQYF. The DNA of the CDR3 is TGCGCCAGCAGCTTCCTTAGGGACAGAGAAGAGACCCAGTACTTC.

This clonotype was counted a few times. The chain joins TRBV12-3 or TRBV12-4 to TRBJ1-2, with TRBD1 matching 10 bases. The CDR3 contains 14 residues. V was pared by 5 bases and J by 5 bases, with 5 bases of the junction left unmatched. The CDR3 region has the DNA TGTGCCAGCAGTCGAACGGGACAGGGGTATGGCTACACCTTC. This translates into CASSRTGQGYGYTF.

This chain uses TRBV20-1 with TRBJ1-6, with D unresolved. V shed 5 bases and J shed 2 bases, with 10 bases lying between them. This CDR3 spans 14 amino acids. Germline values: CDR1 DFQATT, CDR2 SNEGSKA (reference sequence). The CDR3: CSAPLFPYNSPLHF. CDR3 DNA sequence: TGCAGTGCTCCCTTATTCCCCTATAATTCACCCCTCCACTTT.

The gene calls are TRBV3-1 and TRBJ1-2; D uncertain. V shed 1 base and J shed 8 bases, with 5 bases lying between them. From germline, CDR1 is LGHDT and CDR2 YNNKEL (reference sequence). The CDR3 has 11 amino acids. CDR3 in amino acids: CASSQGKGYTF. CDR3 nucleotides: TGTGCCAGCAGCCAAGGGAAGGGCTACACCTTC.

This clonotype has a handful of counts. The chain joins TRBV7-3 to TRBJ2-7, with D maybe TRBD1 (5 bases). CDR3 length: 14 amino acids. V was clipped by 5 bases and J by 3 bases, with 14 bases between them. The V gene's germline CDR1 is SGHTA and CDR2 FQGTGA. CDR3: CASSPFPGHYEQYF. In DNA form, the CDR3 reads TGTGCCAGCAGCCCCTTCCCAGGGCACTACGAGCAGTACTTC.

This clonotype has a count of ten or more. The chain joins TRBV5-1 to TRBJ2-5; D gene uncertain. The germline V gene encodes CDR1 SGHRS and CDR2 YFSETQ. Trimming removed 7 bases from V and 7 bases from J, with 11 bases in between. The CDR3 is made up of 11 amino acids. The CDR3 here is CASEETGTQYF. The CDR3 DNA reads TGCGCCAGCGAGGAGACGGGGACCCAGTACTTC. The variable domain in full, with the rest retrieved from reference TRBV5-1 and TRBJ2-5, is KAGVTQTPRYLIKTRGQQVTLSCSPISGHRSVSWYQQTPGQGLQFLFEYFSETQRNKGNFPGRFSGRQFSNSRSEMNVSTLELGDSALYLCASEETGTQYFGPGTRLLVL.

The V gene is TRBV20-1, the J gene TRBJ2-1; 13 bases fit TRBD2. This CDR3 is 17 amino acids long. Looked up from germline, CDR1 is DFQATT and CDR2 is SNEGSKA (reference sequence). V trimming: 5 bases; J trimming: 7 bases; junction bases outside the gene matches: 14. CDR3 protein: CSAPAPGLAGLGNEQFF. CDR3 nucleotide sequence: TGCAGTGCTCCGGCCCCGGGACTAGCGGGACTAGGGAATGAGCAGTTCTTC.

Concerning this clonotype itself: An end of the junction does not agree with germline; a read error may underlie this. The chain joins TRBV7-8 to TRBJ2-5; D gene unclear. Germline assignment: CDR1 SGHVS and CDR2 FQNEAQ. This CDR3 is built from 16 residues. CDR3 sequence: CASSLGPAPRREAQYF. The CDR3 nucleotides read TGTGCCAGCAGCTTAGGGCCGGCCCCCAGAAGAGAGGCCCAGTACTTC.

The chain carries TRBV7-2 and TRBJ1-6; unclear D gene. The CDR3 is made up of 14 amino acids. V was pared by 3 bases and J by 9 bases, with 12 bases between. Germline V gives CDR1 SGHTA, CDR2 FQGNSA. The CDR3, as DNA: TGTGCCAGCAGCTTGACAATGCAAGGTTCACCCCTCCACTTT. Translation: CASSLTMQGSPLHF.

The CDR3 is CASSLAGGHGTGELFF. The DNA of the CDR3 is TGTGCCAGCAGCTTAGCAGGGGGCCACGGCACCGGGGAGCTGTTTTTT. The J gene is TRBJ2-2, the V gene TRBV7-9; TRBD1 matches 7 bases. The CDR3 sequence is 16 residues long. V was pared by 0 bases and J by 4 bases, with 5 bases of the junction left unmatched. Germline V CDR1 and CDR2: SEHNR, FQNEAQ (reference sequence).

This clonotype has a handful of counts. J is TRBJ1-2 and V is TRBV28; 8 nucleotides align to TRBD1. Per the germline V gene, CDR1 is MDHEN and CDR2 is SYDVKM. The CDR3 has 11 residues. In DNA form, the CDR3 reads TGTGCTGCAGGGGGCCTCGATGGCTACACCTTC. Protein product: CAAGGLDGYTF.